This T cell receptor (beta chain) was sequenced during a study of OX40 agonist ivuxolimab in advanced cancers. For the study at large: Patients received ivuxolimab, an agonistic anti-OX40 (CD134) antibody. Ivuxolimab was administered intravenously to patients at 0.01 to 10 mg/kg every 2 weeks.

Peripheral blood came from all dose cohorts at three timepoints. Data came from immunoSEQ multiplex PCR; TCRdb stores just in-frame clones and leaves some out. The sample includes 52,000 or so clones, roughly 82% of them seen just once. Details on this clone: Its antigen remains unidentified. Other DNA sequences in the sample encode the same CDR3.

Notes on the study in general: In CD8+ T cells, expanded clones were on average more numerous than in CD4+.

CDR1 is KGHSH and CDR2 is LQKENI in the germline V gene. J lost 2 bases, V lost 6 bases, and 4 bases had no gene match. This CDR3 spans 14 amino acids. The source is an adult with an advanced solid tumor such as melanoma, head and neck, liver or kidney cancer. The J gene is TRBJ1-1, the V gene TRBV18, with TRBD1 matching over 9 bases. Sequenced here: CD4+ or CD8+ T cells sorted from blood, sampled in a trial of the OX40 agonist ivuxolimab. Written as DNA, the CDR3 is TGTGCCAGCTCGCGACAGGGGGGAAACACTGAAGCTTTCTTT. It yields the protein CASSRQGGNTEAFF.